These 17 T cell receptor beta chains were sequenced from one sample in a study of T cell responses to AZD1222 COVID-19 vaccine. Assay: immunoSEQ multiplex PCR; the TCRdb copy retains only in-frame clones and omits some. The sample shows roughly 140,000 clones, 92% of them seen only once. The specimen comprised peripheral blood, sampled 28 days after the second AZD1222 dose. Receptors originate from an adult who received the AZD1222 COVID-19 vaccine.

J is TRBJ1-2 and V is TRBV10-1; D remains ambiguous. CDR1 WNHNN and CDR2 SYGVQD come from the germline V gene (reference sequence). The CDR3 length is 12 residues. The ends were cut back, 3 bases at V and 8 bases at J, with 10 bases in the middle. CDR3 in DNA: TGCGCCAGCAGTGATGTCGCAGGCGGCTACACCTTC. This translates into CASSDVAGGYTF.

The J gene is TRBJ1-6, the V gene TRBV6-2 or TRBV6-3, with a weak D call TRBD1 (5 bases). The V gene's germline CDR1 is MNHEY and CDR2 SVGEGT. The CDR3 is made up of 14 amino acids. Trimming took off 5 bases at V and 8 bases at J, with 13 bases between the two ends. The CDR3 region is CASSDRDRHSPLHF. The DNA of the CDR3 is TGTGCCAGCAGTGACCGGGACCGACATTCACCCCTCCACTTT.

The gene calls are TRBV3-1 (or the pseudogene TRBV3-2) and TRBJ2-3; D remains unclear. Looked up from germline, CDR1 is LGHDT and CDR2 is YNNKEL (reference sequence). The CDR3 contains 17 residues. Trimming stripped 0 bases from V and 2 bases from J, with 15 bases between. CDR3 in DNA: TGTGCCAGCAGCCAAGAAGAAGGGTCCAACGCCACAGATACGCAGTATTTT. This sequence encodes CASSQEEGSNATDTQYF.

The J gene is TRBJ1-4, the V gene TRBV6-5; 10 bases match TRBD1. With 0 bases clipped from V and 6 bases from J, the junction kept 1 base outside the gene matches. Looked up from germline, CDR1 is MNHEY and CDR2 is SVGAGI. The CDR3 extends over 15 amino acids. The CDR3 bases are TGTGCCAGCAGTTACTCCGGGACAGGGGATGAAAAACTGTTTTTT. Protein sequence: CASSYSGTGDEKLFF.

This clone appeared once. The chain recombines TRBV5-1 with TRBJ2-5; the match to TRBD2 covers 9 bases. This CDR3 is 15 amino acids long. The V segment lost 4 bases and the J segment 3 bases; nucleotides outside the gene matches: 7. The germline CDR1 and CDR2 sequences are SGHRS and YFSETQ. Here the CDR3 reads CASSPGSGGKETQYF. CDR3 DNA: TGCGCCAGCAGCCCTGGTAGCGGGGGAAAAGAGACCCAGTACTTC.

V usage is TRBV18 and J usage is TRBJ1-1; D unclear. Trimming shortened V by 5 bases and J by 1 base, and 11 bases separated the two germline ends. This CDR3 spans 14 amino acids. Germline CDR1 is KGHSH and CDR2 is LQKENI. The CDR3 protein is CASSALPGNTEAFF. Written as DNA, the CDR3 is TGTGCCAGCTCAGCGTTACCGGGGAACACTGAAGCTTTCTTT.

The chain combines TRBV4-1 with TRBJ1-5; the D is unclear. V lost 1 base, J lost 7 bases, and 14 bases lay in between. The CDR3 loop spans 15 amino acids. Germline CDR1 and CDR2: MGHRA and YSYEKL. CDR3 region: CASSQGSLDWQPQHF. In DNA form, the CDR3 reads TGCGCCAGCAGCCAAGGGTCCCTAGATTGGCAGCCCCAGCATTTT.

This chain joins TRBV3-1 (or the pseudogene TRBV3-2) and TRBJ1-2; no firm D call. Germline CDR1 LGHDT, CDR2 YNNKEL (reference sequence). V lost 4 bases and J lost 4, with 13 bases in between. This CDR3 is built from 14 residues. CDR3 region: CASSPGILIYGYTF. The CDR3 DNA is TGTGCCAGCAGCCCGGGGATCTTAATCTATGGCTACACCTTC.

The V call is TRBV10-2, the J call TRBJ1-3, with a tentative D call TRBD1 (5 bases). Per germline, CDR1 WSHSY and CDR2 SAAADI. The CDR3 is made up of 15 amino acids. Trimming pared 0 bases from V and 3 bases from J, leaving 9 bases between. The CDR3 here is CASSESLGVGNTIYF. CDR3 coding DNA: TGCGCCAGCAGTGAGTCGTTGGGGGTTGGAAACACCATATATTTT.

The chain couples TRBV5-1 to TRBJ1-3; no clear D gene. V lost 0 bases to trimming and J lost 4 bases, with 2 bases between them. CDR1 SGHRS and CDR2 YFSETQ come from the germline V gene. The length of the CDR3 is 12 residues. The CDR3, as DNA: TGCGCCAGCAGCTTGGAAGGAAACACCATATATTTT. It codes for CASSLEGNTIYF.

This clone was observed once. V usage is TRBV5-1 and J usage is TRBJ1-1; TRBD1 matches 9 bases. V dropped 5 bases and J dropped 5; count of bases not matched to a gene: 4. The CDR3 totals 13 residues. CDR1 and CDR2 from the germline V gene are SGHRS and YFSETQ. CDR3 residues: CASRGQGETEAFF. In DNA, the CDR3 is TGCGCCAGCAGGGGACAGGGAGAAACTGAAGCTTTCTTT.

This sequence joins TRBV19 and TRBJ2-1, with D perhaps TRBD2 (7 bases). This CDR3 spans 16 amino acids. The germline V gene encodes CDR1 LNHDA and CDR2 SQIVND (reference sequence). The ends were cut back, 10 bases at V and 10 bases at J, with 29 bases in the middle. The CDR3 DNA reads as TGTGCCACGACCGACCTGGCGGGGGCTAGGTTTCGGGAGCAGTTCTTC. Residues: CATTDLAGARFREQFF.

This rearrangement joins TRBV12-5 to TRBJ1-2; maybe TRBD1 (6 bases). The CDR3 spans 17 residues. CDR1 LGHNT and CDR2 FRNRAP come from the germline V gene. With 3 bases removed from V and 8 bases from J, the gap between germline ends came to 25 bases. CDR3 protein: CASGFFQPGGGSKGYTF. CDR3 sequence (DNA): TGTGCTAGTGGTTTTTTCCAACCAGGAGGGGGAAGTAAAGGCTACACCTTC.

CDR3: CASSRRAEGADYGYTF. For the CDR3, the DNA is TGTGCCAGCAGTCGACGAGCGGAGGGCGCGGACTATGGCTACACCTTC. The chain has TRBV6-6 and TRBJ1-2; D call uncertain. This CDR3 region has 16 residues. The V gene's germline CDR1 is MNHNY and CDR2 SVGAGI (reference sequence). V shed 5 bases and J shed 3 bases, with 19 bases lying between them.

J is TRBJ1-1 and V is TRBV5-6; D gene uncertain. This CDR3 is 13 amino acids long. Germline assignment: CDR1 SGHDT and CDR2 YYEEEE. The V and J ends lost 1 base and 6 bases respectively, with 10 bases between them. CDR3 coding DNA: TGTGCCAGCAGCTTGTTAACATCATCTGAAGCTTTCTTT. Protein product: CASSLLTSSEAFF.

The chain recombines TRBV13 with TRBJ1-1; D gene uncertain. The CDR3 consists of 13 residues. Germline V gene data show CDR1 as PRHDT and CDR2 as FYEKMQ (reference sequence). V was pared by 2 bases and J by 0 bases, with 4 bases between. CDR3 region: CASSLNMNTEAFF. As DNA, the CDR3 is TGTGCCAGCAGCTTAAACATGAACACTGAAGCTTTCTTT. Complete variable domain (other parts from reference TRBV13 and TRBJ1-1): AAGVIQSPRHLIKEKRETATLKCYPIPRHDTVYWYQQGPGQDPQFLISFYEKMQSDKGSIPDRFSAQQFSDYHSELNMSSLELGDSALYFCASSLNMNTEAFFGQGTRLTVV.

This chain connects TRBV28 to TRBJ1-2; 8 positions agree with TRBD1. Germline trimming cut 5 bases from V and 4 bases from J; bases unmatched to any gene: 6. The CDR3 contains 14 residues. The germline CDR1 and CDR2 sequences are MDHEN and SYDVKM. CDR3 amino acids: CASSPQGAGYGYTF. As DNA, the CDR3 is TGTGCCAGCAGTCCCCAGGGGGCGGGCTATGGCTACACCTTC.